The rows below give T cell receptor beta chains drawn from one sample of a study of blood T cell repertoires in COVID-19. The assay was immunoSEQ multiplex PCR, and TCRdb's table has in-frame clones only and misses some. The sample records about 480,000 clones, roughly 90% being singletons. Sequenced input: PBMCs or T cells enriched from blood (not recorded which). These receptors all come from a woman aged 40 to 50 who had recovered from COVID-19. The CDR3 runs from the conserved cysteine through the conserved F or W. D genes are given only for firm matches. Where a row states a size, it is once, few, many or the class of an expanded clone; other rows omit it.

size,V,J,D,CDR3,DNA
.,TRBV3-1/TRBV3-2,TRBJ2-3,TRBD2,CASSQGLAASTDTQYF,TGTGCCAGCAGCCAAGGACTAGCGGCGAGCACAGATACGCAGTATTTT
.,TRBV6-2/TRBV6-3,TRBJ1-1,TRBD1,CASSQWTGGNTEAFF,TGTGCCAGCAGTCAGTGGACAGGAGGAAACACTGAAGCTTTCTTT
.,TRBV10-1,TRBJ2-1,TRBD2,CASSGGTSGTYNEQFF,TGCGCCAGCAGCGGTGGGACTAGCGGGACCTACAATGAGCAGTTCTTC
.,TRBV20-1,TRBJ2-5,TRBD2,CSASSSGDQETQYF,TGCAGTGCTAGTTCCAGCGGGGACCAAGAGACCCAGTACTTC
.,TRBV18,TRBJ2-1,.,CASSRRTTFGYNEQFF,TGTGCCAGCTCACGCCGTACTACCTTCGGCTACAATGAGCAGTTCTTC
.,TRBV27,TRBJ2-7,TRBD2,CASSLMSGRAYEQYF,TGTGCCAGCAGTTTAATGAGCGGGAGGGCCTACGAGCAGTACTTC
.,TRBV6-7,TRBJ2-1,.,CASGVPRDEQFF,TGTGCCAGTGGCGTACCGCGGGATGAGCAGTTCTTC
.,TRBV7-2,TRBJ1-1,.,CASSPGTLRLTEAFF,TGTGCCAGCAGCCCAGGGACTTTACGATTAACTGAAGCTTTCTTT
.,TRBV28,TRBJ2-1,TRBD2,CASSSFVASGINEQFF,TGTGCCAGCAGTTCCTTTGTGGCTAGCGGGATTAATGAGCAGTTCTTC
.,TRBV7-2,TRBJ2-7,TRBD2,CASSLGLAGYEQYF,TGTGCCAGCAGCTTAGGGCTAGCGGGGTACGAGCAGTACTTC
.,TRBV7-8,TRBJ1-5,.,CASSPSRGLGQPQHF,TGTGCCAGCAGCCCCAGTAGGGGGTTGGGTCAGCCCCAGCATTTT
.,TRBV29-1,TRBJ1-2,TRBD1,CSVSSGQENYGYTF,TGCAGCGTTTCATCCGGACAGGAGAACTATGGCTACACCTTC
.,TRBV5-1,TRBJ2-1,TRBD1,CASSLTRGQANKDEQFF,TGCGCCAGCAGCTTGACCCGAGGACAGGCTAATAAGGATGAGCAGTTCTTC
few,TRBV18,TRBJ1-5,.,CASSPLAQDQPQHF,TGTGCCAGCTCACCTCTAGCTCAGGATCAGCCCCAGCATTTT
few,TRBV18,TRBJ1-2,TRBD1,CASSPGTGGRGYTF,TGTGCCAGCTCACCAGGGACAGGGGGCCGTGGCTACACCTTC
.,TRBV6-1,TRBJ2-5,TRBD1,CASSERTGAGETQYF,TGTGCCAGCAGTGAACGAACAGGGGCCGGGGAGACCCAGTACTTC
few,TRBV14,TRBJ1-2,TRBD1,CASAPNRDSYGYTF,TGTGCCAGCGCCCCGAACCGGGACAGCTATGGCTACACCTTC
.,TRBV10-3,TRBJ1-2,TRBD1,CAISPDRVLTNYGYTF,TGTGCCATCAGCCCGGACAGGGTTTTAACTAACTATGGCTACACCTTC
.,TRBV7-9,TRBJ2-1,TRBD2,CASRREGLLYNEQFF,TGTGCCAGCCGTCGGGAGGGACTCTTATACAATGAGCAGTTCTTC
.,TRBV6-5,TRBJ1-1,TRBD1,CASGQTGTGGTEAFF,TGTGCCAGCGGTCAAACCGGGACAGGGGGCACTGAAGCTTTCTTT
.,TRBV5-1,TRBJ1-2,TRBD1,CASSSRGINGYGYTF,TGCGCCAGCAGCTCCAGGGGGATTAATGGCTATGGCTACACCTTC
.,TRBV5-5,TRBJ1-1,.,CASSPYPDTEAFF,TGTGCCAGCAGCCCTTACCCGGACACTGAAGCTTTCTTT
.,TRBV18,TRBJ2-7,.,CASSGDAPSSYEQYF,TGTGCCAGCTCCGGAGACGCGCCGAGCTCCTACGAGCAGTACTTC
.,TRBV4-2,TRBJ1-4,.,CASSQVLSRDEKLFF,TGTGCCAGCAGCCAAGTTTTGAGCAGGGATGAAAAACTGTTTTTT
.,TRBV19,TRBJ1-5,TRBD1,CASSMVGQGASNQPQHF,TGTGCCAGTAGTATGGTAGGACAGGGGGCGAGCAATCAGCCCCAGCATTTT
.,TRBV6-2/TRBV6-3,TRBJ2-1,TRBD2,CASSLLHLTSGEDEQFF,TGTGCCAGCAGCCTCCTACATTTGACTAGCGGTGAGGATGAGCAGTTCTTC
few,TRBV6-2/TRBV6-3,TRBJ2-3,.,CASSYVYNTDTQYF,TGTGCCAGCAGTTACGTATACAACACAGATACGCAGTATTTT
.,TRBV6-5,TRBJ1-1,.,CASSYSTGWNTEAFF,TGTGCCAGCAGTTACTCGACAGGCTGGAACACTGAAGCTTTCTTT
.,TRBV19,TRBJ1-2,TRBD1,CASKSHRDRENGYTF,TGTGCCAGTAAGTCCCACCGGGACAGGGAGAATGGCTACACCTTC
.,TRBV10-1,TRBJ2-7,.,CASGSGTYEQYF,TGCGCCAGCGGGTCGGGGACCTACGAGCAGTACTTC
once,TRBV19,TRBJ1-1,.,CASSMGRNTEAFF,TGTGCCAGTAGTATGGGCAGAAACACTGAAGCTTTCTTT
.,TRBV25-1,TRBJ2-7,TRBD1,CASRPTGSGYEQYF,TGTGCCAGCAGACCGACAGGGTCGGGCTACGAGCAGTACTTC
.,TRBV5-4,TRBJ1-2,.,CASSLSGVSNYGYTF,TGTGCCAGCAGCTTGAGCGGGGTATCTAACTATGGCTACACCTTC
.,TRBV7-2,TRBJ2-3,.,CASSPYPRRWDITDTQYF,TGTGCCAGCAGCCCTTACCCCAGGCGATGGGACATCACAGATACGCAGTATTTT
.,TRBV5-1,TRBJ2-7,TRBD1,CASSLQPGQGFGYEQYF,TGCGCCAGCAGCTTACAACCGGGACAGGGGTTTGGCTACGAGCAGTACTTC
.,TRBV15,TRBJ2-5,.,CATSRDVARETQYF,TGTGCCACCAGCAGAGATGTAGCAAGAGAGACCCAGTACTTC
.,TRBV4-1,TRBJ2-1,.,CASSQVGGVNEQFF,TGCGCCAGCAGCCAAGTAGGAGGGGTGAATGAGCAGTTCTTC
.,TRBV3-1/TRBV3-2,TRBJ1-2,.,CASSQDHTSYGYTF,TGTGCCAGCAGCCAAGATCACACCTCCTATGGCTACACCTTC
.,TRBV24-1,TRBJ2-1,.,CATSDMREAYNEQFF,TGTGCCACCAGTGATATGAGGGAGGCATACAATGAGCAGTTCTTC
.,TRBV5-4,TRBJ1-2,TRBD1,CASSVPDRGYGYTF,TGTGCCAGCAGCGTACCCGACAGGGGCTATGGCTACACCTTC
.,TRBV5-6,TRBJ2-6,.,CASSPGLGGANVLTF,TGTGCCAGCAGTCCAGGGCTGGGAGGGGCCAACGTCCTGACTTTC